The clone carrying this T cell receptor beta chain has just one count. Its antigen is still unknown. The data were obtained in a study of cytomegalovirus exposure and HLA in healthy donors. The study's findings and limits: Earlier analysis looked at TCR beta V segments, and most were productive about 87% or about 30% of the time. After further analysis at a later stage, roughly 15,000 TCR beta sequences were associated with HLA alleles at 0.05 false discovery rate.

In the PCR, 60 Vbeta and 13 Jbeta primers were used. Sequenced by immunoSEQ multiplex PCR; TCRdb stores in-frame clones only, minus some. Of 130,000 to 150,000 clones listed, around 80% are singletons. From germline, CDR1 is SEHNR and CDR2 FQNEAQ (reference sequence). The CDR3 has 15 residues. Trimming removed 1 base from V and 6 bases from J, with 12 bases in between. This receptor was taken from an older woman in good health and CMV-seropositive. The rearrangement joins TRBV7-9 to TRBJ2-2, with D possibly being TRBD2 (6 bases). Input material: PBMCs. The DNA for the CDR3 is TGTGCCAGCAGCTTAGAGGCTACGGGAGCCGGGGAGCTGTTTTTT. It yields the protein CASSLEATGAGELFF.